This entry lists 27 T cell receptor beta chains sequenced from one sample in a study of blood T cell repertoires in COVID-19. Method: immunoSEQ multiplex PCR; TCRdb's copy keeps in-frame clones and lacks some. Found here are 75,000 to 80,000 clones, more than 75% of them singletons; the top ten hold 5.8%. Sample: peripheral blood. The origin of the receptors is a human donor in a cohort sampled during active COVID-19.

The chain carries TRBV2 and TRBJ2-7; 7 nucleotides align to TRBD2. Germline CDR1 SNHLY, CDR2 FYNNEI. Trimming at V came to 1 base and at J to 2 bases, leaving 5 bases not matched to a gene. The CDR3 is 15 amino acids. The CDR3 DNA follows: TGTGCCAGCAGTGAAGGAAGTCGGGGGGCCTACGAGCAGTACTTC. This codes for CASSEGSRGAYEQYF.

The V and J genes are TRBV12-3 or TRBV12-4 and TRBJ1-1; 10 bases map to TRBD1. This CDR3 is built from 13 residues. Germline trimming cut 3 bases from V and 10 bases from J; bases unmatched to any gene: 5. The CDR3 DNA sequence: TGTGCCAGCAGTTTTGGACAGGGGGACGGAGCTTTCTTT. Translation: CASSFGQGDGAFF.

The V call is TRBV9, the J call TRBJ2-1, with 7 bases matching TRBD1. This CDR3 region has 16 residues. J lost 0 bases, V lost 2 bases, and 5 bases had no gene match. CDR1 is SGDLS and CDR2 is YYNGEE in the germline V gene. The CDR3 is CASSVTGHSSYNEQFF. CDR3 DNA sequence: TGTGCCAGCAGCGTGACAGGGCATAGCTCCTACAATGAGCAGTTCTTC.

The J gene is TRBJ1-5, the V gene TRBV12-3 or TRBV12-4; 8 bases are shared with TRBD1. The CDR3 has 13 amino acids. Trimming took 8 bases from V and 6 from J; bases not matched to a gene: 6. The CDR3 loop is CASRQGRIQPQHF. The CDR3 DNA sequence: TGTGCCAGCCGACAGGGGAGGATTCAGCCCCAGCATTTT.

In its sample, this clone was seen once. J is TRBJ1-2 and V is TRBV5-4; no definite D call. The ends were cut back, 5 bases at V and 7 bases at J, with 15 bases in the middle. CDR1 is SGHNT, CDR2 YYREEE, per germline (reference sequence). This CDR3 is 13 amino acids long. The chain's CDR3 is CASSLGRTVGYTF. CDR3 in DNA: TGTGCCAGCAGTCTGGGGAGGACGGTTGGCTACACCTTC.

The V and J genes are TRBV19 and TRBJ1-1; D ambiguous. The germline V gene has CDR1 LNHDA and CDR2 SQIVND (reference sequence). The CDR3 sequence is 16 residues long. Trimming took off 5 bases at V and 4 bases at J, with 20 bases between the two ends. CDR3 coding DNA: TGTGCCAGTAGTCCCCCGGGGAACGCTCGGGGCACTGAAGCTTTCTTT. This encodes CASSPPGNARGTEAFF.

The chain recombines TRBV12-3 or TRBV12-4 with TRBJ2-7, with 9 bases lining up with TRBD1. The CDR3 extends over 13 amino acids. V lost 5 bases to trimming and J lost 5 bases; unmatched junction nucleotides: 4. The CDR3 loop reads CASSGTGLHEQYF. As DNA, the CDR3 is TGTGCCAGCAGTGGGACAGGGCTCCACGAGCAGTACTTC.

The chain employs TRBV6-5 and TRBJ1-2; tentative D call: TRBD1 (5 bases). This CDR3 is built from 12 residues. V was pared by 2 bases and J by 11 bases, with 12 bases between. Germline loops: CDR1 MNHEY, CDR2 SVGAGI. The CDR3 DNA reads as TGTGCCAGCAGTTACCCCGGAGGGGCGTACACCTTC. It codes for CASSYPGGAYTF.

This clone has only one observation. This sequence joins TRBV30 and TRBJ1-4; 7 bases are a match to TRBD1. The CDR3 has 15 residues. Per germline, CDR1 GTSNPN and CDR2 SVGIG (reference sequence). V was clipped by 7 bases and J by 8 bases; unmatched bases: 16. In DNA form, the CDR3 reads TGTGCCTCCTCTACGCCACAGGGGTTTAGGGAAAAACTGTTTTTT. Translated: CASSTPQGFREKLFF.

This chain joins TRBV19 and TRBJ2-4; maybe TRBD2 (5 bases). Trimming stripped 3 bases from V and 3 bases from J, with 12 bases between. The CDR3 spans 15 residues. Per the germline V gene, CDR1 is LNHDA and CDR2 is SQIVND (reference sequence). CDR3 residues: CASSMTEGGKNIQYF. In DNA form, the CDR3 reads TGTGCCAGTAGTATGACCGAGGGTGGCAAAAACATTCAGTACTTC.

This clone has only one observation. The chain carries TRBV30 and TRBJ2-7; D is perhaps TRBD2 (5 bases). The germline V and J ends were trimmed by 1 base and 4 bases, with 5 bases remaining between them. The germline CDR1 and CDR2 sequences are GTSNPN and SVGIG (reference sequence). The CDR3 is 11 amino acids. The CDR3 DNA reads as TGTGCCTGGAGTGCGGGGTACGAGCAGTACTTC. It yields the protein CAWSAGYEQYF.

The chain has TRBV5-5 and TRBJ1-5; D is ambiguous. Germline CDR1 and CDR2: SGHKS and YYEKEE (reference sequence). Trimming cost V 6 bases and J 3 bases, with 16 bases left between them. The length of the CDR3 is 15 residues. CDR3 bases: TGTGCCAGCACCCGACGTCCCAGGCACAATCAGCCCCAGCATTTT. Its protein is CASTRRPRHNQPQHF.

Here the CDR3 reads CASSYSGTGRQETQYF. CDR3 DNA sequence: TGTGCCAGCAGTTACTCCGGGACAGGTAGGCAAGAGACCCAGTACTTC. This rearrangement joins TRBV6-2 or TRBV6-3 to TRBJ2-5; 8 bases match TRBD1. Looked up from germline, CDR1 is MNHEY and CDR2 is SVGEGT. V dropped 0 bases and J dropped 2; count of bases not matched to a gene: 5. This CDR3 has 16 amino acids.

J is TRBJ2-1 and V is TRBV6-5; D not resolved. The CDR3 sequence is 14 residues long. Germline V gene lookup returns CDR1 MNHEY and CDR2 SVGAGI. The V gene lost 0 bases and the J gene lost 0 bases, with 3 bases spanning the gap. Here the CDR3 DNA reads TGTGCCAGCAGTTACTCTAACTCCTACAATGAGCAGTTCTTC. Translation: CASSYSNSYNEQFF.

V is TRBV7-2 and J is TRBJ2-7; 9 nucleotides match TRBD2. Germline V CDR1 and CDR2: SGHTA, FQGNSA. V lost 3 bases to trimming and J lost 1 base; unmatched junction nucleotides: 7. The CDR3 covers 16 residues. The CDR3 DNA is TGTGCCAGCAGCTTTGGTATAGCGGGGGAGTCCTACGAGCAGTACTTC. This sequence encodes CASSFGIAGESYEQYF.

J is TRBJ2-1 and V is TRBV5-4; 9 nucleotides agree with TRBD2. This CDR3 comprises 14 residues. The junction had 6 bases not matched to a gene; V was cut back by 2 bases and J by 9 bases. Germline CDR1 is SGHNT and CDR2 is YYREEE (reference sequence). DNA for the CDR3: TGTGCCAGCAGCTTCCGCGGGGGGGCAGGTGAGCAGTTCTTC. This translates into CASSFRGGAGEQFF.

The chain has TRBV19 and TRBJ1-5; 11 nucleotides agree with TRBD1. The CDR3 contains 16 residues. The germline CDR1 and CDR2 sequences are LNHDA and SQIVND (reference sequence). V gave up 3 bases and J gave up 6 bases; unmatched junction bases: 7. The CDR3 DNA reads as TGTGCCAGTAGTATGCTTGGACAGGGGGCGGGTCAGCCCCAGCATTTT. Translating it yields CASSMLGQGAGQPQHF.

The V gene is TRBV5-1, the J gene TRBJ2-5, with 12 positions matching TRBD2. Germline V gene sequence: CDR1 SGHRS, CDR2 YFSETQ. V lost 1 base, J lost 3 bases, and 4 bases stayed unmatched. The CDR3 runs to 16 residues. This CDR3 reads CASSLSRLAGEETQYF. As DNA, the CDR3 is TGCGCCAGCAGCTTGTCGAGACTAGCGGGGGAAGAGACCCAGTACTTC. Filled out from reference TRBV5-1 and TRBJ2-5, the complete variable domain reads KAGVTQTPRYLIKTRGQQVTLSCSPISGHRSVSWYQQTPGQGLQFLFEYFSETQRNKGNFPGRFSGRQFSNSRSEMNVSTLELGDSALYLCASSLSRLAGEETQYFGPGTRLLVL.

The chain combines TRBV2 with TRBJ2-7, with no clear D. The CDR3 totals 15 residues. V shed 5 bases and J shed 3 bases, with 17 bases lying between them. Germline CDR1 is SNHLY and CDR2 is FYNNEI. The chain's CDR3 is CASSHPTQVVYEQYF. In DNA, the CDR3 is TGTGCCAGCAGTCACCCGACCCAGGTTGTCTACGAGCAGTACTTC. The variable domain in full, with the rest retrieved from reference TRBV2 and TRBJ2-7, is EPEVTQTPSHQVTQMGQEVILRCVPISNHLYFYWYRQILGQKVEFLVSFYNNEISEKSEIFDDQFSVERPDGSNFTLKIRSTKLEDSAMYFCASSHPTQVVYEQYFGPGTRLTVT.

Concerning this clone: Other DNA sequences of this sample code for an identical CDR3. The chain is built from TRBV7-3 and TRBJ2-7; 8 bases fit TRBD1. V lost 0 bases to trimming and J lost 1 base; unmatched junction nucleotides: 2. CDR1 is SGHTA, CDR2 FQGTGA, per germline. The CDR3 length is 15 residues. In nucleotides, the CDR3 is TGTGCCAGCAGCTTAACAGGGACAGGTTCCTACGAGCAGTACTTC. This codes for CASSLTGTGSYEQYF.

The chain couples TRBV3-1 (or the pseudogene TRBV3-2) to TRBJ2-1; TRBD1 agrees at 12 bases. J gave up 0 bases and V 0 bases, and 12 bases lay outside the gene matches. This CDR3 is built from 21 residues. The germline gives CDR1 LGHDT, CDR2 YNNKEL (reference sequence). CDR3 sequence: CASSQDPPGQGALSSYNEQFF. CDR3 sequence (DNA): TGTGCCAGCAGCCAAGACCCCCCGGGACAGGGGGCGTTGAGCTCCTACAATGAGCAGTTCTTC.

The rearrangement links TRBV10-3 to TRBJ2-3; D might be TRBD1 (6 bases). V was trimmed by 3 bases and J by 0 bases, leaving 13 bases between them. Germline-derived CDR1 and CDR2 are ENHRY and SYGVKD. The CDR3 runs 16 residues. CDR3 in DNA: TGTGCCATCAGTGACCCCCTTAGGGGGAGCACAGATACGCAGTATTTT. The encoded protein is CAISDPLRGSTDTQYF.

The chain joins TRBV3-1 (or the pseudogene TRBV3-2) to TRBJ2-1; D not certain. Between the trimmed V and J ends, which lost 0 bases and 0 bases, there was a span of 6 bases. The germline CDR1 and CDR2 sequences are LGHDT and YNNKEL (reference sequence). This CDR3 has 15 residues. CDR3 loop: CASSQDASSYNEQFF. DNA for the CDR3: TGTGCCAGCAGCCAAGATGCGAGCTCCTACAATGAGCAGTTCTTC.

Here the CDR3 DNA reads TGTGCCAGCAGCCCAAGGGGTGACGGCCCAGAGACCCAGTACTTC. Translating it yields CASSPRGDGPETQYF. The chain recombines TRBV7-9 with TRBJ2-5; a weak D match, TRBD1 (5 bases). V was trimmed by 5 bases and J by 4 bases, leaving 17 bases between them. Per the germline V gene, CDR1 is SEHNR and CDR2 is FQNEAQ (reference sequence). The CDR3 is made up of 15 amino acids.

This sequence joins TRBV7-9 and TRBJ2-7; TRBD1 aligns across 8 bases. V dropped 1 base and J dropped 2; count of bases not matched to a gene: 1. The germline CDR1 and CDR2 sequences are SEHNR and FQNEAQ (reference sequence). The CDR3 loop spans 14 amino acids. The CDR3 spells CASSLGTGTYEQYF. The CDR3 DNA sequence: TGTGCCAGCAGCTTAGGGACAGGGACCTACGAGCAGTACTTC.

The chain couples TRBV7-9 to TRBJ2-1, with D perhaps matching TRBD1 (5 bases). V was shortened by 2 bases and J by 0 bases, with 8 bases between the two germline ends. The CDR3 has 15 residues. CDR1 SEHNR and CDR2 FQNEAQ come from the germline V gene (reference sequence). CDR3: CASSLRGSSYNEQFF. CDR3 nucleotides: TGTGCCAGCAGCTTAAGGGGAAGCTCCTACAATGAGCAGTTCTTC.

CDR3 nucleotides: TGTGCCAGCAGCTTAGTCCGGGAGCGCTATGGCTACACCTTC. Protein: CASSLVRERYGYTF. The chain links TRBV11-3 to TRBJ1-2; D is uncertain. Germline assignment: CDR1 SGHNT and CDR2 YENEEA. V was trimmed by 1 base and J by 4 bases, leaving 10 bases between them. The CDR3 covers 14 residues. The full variable domain, completed using reference TRBV11-3 and TRBJ1-2, is EAGVVQSPRYKIIEKKQPVAFWCNPISGHNTLYWYLQNLGQGPELLIRYENEEAVDDSQLPKDRFSAERLKGVDSTLKIQPAELGDSAVYLCASSLVRERYGYTFGSGTRLTVV.